This is a list of T cell receptor beta chains from one sample in a study of CD8 T cells in ankylosing spondylitis. TCRdb reanalysed the 5' RACE reads using MiXCR and keeps one entry per CDR3 protein. The sample records more than 500,000 distinct CDR3 sequences, about 5.4% being singletons. Sequencing used blood, either unsorted or a sorted T cell fraction (not recorded which). The receptors were sampled from a male donor with ankylosing spondylitis. Both conserved end residues are part of each CDR3. D genes are given only for firm matches. Only part of the rows carry a size: once, few, many, or a class if the clone is expanded.

d_call j_call clone_size v_call cdr3_aa cdr3_nt
TRBD1 TRBJ1-2 many TRBV12-3/TRBV12-4 CASSPLQGAGYTF TGTGCCAGCAGTCCACTCCAGGGGGCCGGCTACACCTTC
. TRBJ1-2 many TRBV4-3 CASSQDVREIYGYTF TGCGCCAGCAGCCAAGATGTCCGAGAAATCTATGGCTACACCTTC
. TRBJ2-1 many TRBV9 CASSVVTSSNEQFF TGTGCCAGCAGCGTAGTGACCAGTTCCAATGAGCAGTTCTTC
. TRBJ2-3 many TRBV21-1 CASSKAQGDTQYF TGTGCCAGCAGCAAAGCCCAGGGTGATACGCAGTATTTT
. TRBJ1-3 many TRBV12-3/TRBV12-4 CASSLEGLQSGNTIYF TGTGCCAGCAGTTTAGAGGGCCTCCAGTCTGGAAACACCATATATTTT
. TRBJ2-1 many TRBV19 CASRSWGPGYNEQFF TGTGCCAGTAGGTCATGGGGGCCGGGCTACAATGAGCAGTTCTTC
. TRBJ1-1 many TRBV6-5 CASSYSSGTLGTEAFF TGTGCCAGCAGTTACTCGTCAGGGACCTTGGGCACTGAAGCTTTCTTT
. TRBJ1-6 few TRBV5-1 CASSSRWGGRGSPLHF TGCGCCAGCAGCTCACGGTGGGGGGGCAGAGGTTCACCCCTCCACTTT
. TRBJ2-1 many TRBV4-3 CASSPLVGSSYNEQFF TGCGCCAGCAGCCCCTTGGTCGGGAGCTCCTACAATGAGCAGTTCTTC
TRBD2 TRBJ2-5 many TRBV9 CASSVAPGTSGQETQYF TGTGCCAGCAGCGTAGCGCCAGGGACTAGCGGTCAAGAGACCCAGTACTTC
TRBD1 TRBJ1-1 few TRBV7-3 CASSLGTVGVTNTEAFF TGTGCCAGCAGCTTAGGGACAGTTGGAGTCACGAACACTGAAGCTTTCTTT
. TRBJ2-7 . TRBV6-2/TRBV6-3 CASRGVGAYEQYF TGTGCCAGCAGGGGGGTTGGAGCCTACGAGCAGTACTTC
TRBD1 TRBJ2-5 many TRBV5-1 CASSRGTGEETQYF TGCGCCAGCAGCCGTGGGACAGGGGAAGAGACCCAGTACTTC
. TRBJ1-1 many TRBV29-1 CSGGKTVLDTEAFF TGCAGCGGGGGAAAGACAGTCTTGGACACTGAAGCTTTCTTT
. TRBJ1-2 few TRBV27 CASGSLDPYWGYTF TGTGCCAGCGGTAGCCTGGACCCCTATTGGGGCTACACCTTC
. TRBJ2-3 . TRBV2 CASSGGRPSTDTQYF TGTGCCAGCAGTGGGGGCCGACCAAGCACAGATACGCAGTATTTT
. TRBJ2-3 many TRBV4-2 CASSQGGTGSDTQYF TGTGCCAGCAGCCAAGGGGGGACTGGTTCAGATACGCAGTATTTT
. TRBJ1-5 few TRBV19 CASTGRRLDQPQHF TGTGCCAGTACCGGACGGCGTTTGGATCAGCCCCAGCATTTT
TRBD1 TRBJ2-4 many TRBV28 CASTHRDREAKNIQYF TGTGCCAGCACCCACCGGGACAGGGAAGCCAAAAACATTCAGTACTTC
. TRBJ2-1 . TRBV5-1 CASSSTTAYNEQFF TGCGCCAGCAGCTCAACGACAGCCTACAATGAGCAGTTCTTC
TRBD2 TRBJ2-7 many TRBV20-1 CSATPGLGYEQYF TGCAGTGCCACTCCGGGACTAGGCTACGAGCAGTACTTC
. TRBJ2-3 once TRBV6-1 CASSEPFGGRNTQYF TGTGCCAGCAGTGAGCCCTTCGGGGGCAGAAATACGCAGTATTTT
. TRBJ2-3 . TRBV20-1 CSALTPFGVDTQYF TGCAGTGCCCTTACTCCCTTCGGTGTAGATACGCAGTATTTT
. TRBJ2-3 many TRBV7-2 CASNLRAMANTQYF TGTGCCAGCAATTTGCGGGCCATGGCGAATACGCAGTATTTT
. TRBJ1-2 many TRBV5-1 CASSPAREIYGYTF TGCGCCAGCAGTCCGGCGAGGGAGATCTATGGCTACACCTTC
. TRBJ1-1 many TRBV20-1 CGPGLRVTEAFF TGCGGCCCGGGGCTCCGAGTCACTGAAGCTTTCTTT
TRBD1 TRBJ2-7 many TRBV4-2 CASSQETGGREQYF TGTGCCAGCAGCCAAGAGACAGGGGGGCGCGAGCAGTACTTC